These 20 T cell receptor beta chains share one sample of origin, sequenced in a study of control samples from healthy donors and cancer patients. Sequencing was performed with immunoSEQ multiplex PCR; in TCRdb, only in-frame clones are kept and a portion is missing. This sample carries about 160,000 clones, 85% to 95% of them seen once, and the ten largest clones take about 8.5%. Source material: blood. The receptor source for this set is a woman in her forties in good health.

The chain recombines TRBV6-4 with TRBJ1-5, with no clear D. The CDR3 is 13 amino acids. V lost 8 bases and J 0 bases, leaving 8 bases between the germline ends. Germline V gene lookup returns CDR1 MRHNA and CDR2 SNTAGT. In DNA form, the CDR3 reads TGTGCCAGCTTACGGAATAGCAATCAGCCCCAGCATTTT. Translated: CASLRNSNQPQHF.

V usage is TRBV6-4 and J usage is TRBJ1-4; the D is unclear. V lost 3 bases and J lost 8, with 16 bases in between. Germline assignment: CDR1 MRHNA and CDR2 SNTAGT. The CDR3 runs to 15 residues. In DNA form, the CDR3 reads TGTGCCAGCAGTGATACGGCCGCCCCCGGGGAAAAACTGTTTTTT. Its protein is CASSDTAAPGEKLFF.

V usage is TRBV7-6 and J usage is TRBJ2-3; D possibly corresponds to TRBD1 (5 bases). CDR3 length equals 16 residues. Trimming removed 4 bases from V and 3 bases from J, with 17 bases in between. CDR1 and CDR2 from the germline V gene are SGHVS and FNYEAQ. The CDR3 protein is CASSSIQDRGTDTQYF. The CDR3 DNA reads TGTGCCAGCAGCTCGATTCAGGATAGGGGTACAGATACGCAGTATTTT.

J is TRBJ2-3 and V is TRBV7-2, with 13 bases that match TRBD2. Germline V lookup: CDR1 SGHTA, CDR2 FQGNSA. Losses at the gene ends were 5 bases for V and 2 bases for J; bases not matched to a gene: 1. The CDR3 runs 15 residues. CDR3 residues: CASSGLAGATDTQYF. The CDR3, as DNA: TGTGCCAGCAGCGGACTAGCGGGGGCCACAGATACGCAGTATTTT.

V and J are TRBV4-3 and TRBJ2-7; D perhaps matches TRBD1 (6 bases). The CDR3 has 15 amino acids. Germline loops: CDR1 LGHNA, CDR2 YSLEER. Trimming shortened V by 1 base and J by 6 bases, and 16 bases separated the two germline ends. The CDR3 is CASSQVSGHRPEQYF. The CDR3 region has the DNA TGCGCCAGCAGCCAAGTATCGGGACACCGTCCCGAGCAGTACTTC.

V gene TRBV11-2 combines with J gene TRBJ2-1; TRBD2 agrees at 12 bases. CDR1 is SGHAT and CDR2 is FQNNGV in the germline V gene. The CDR3 loop spans 14 amino acids. The V segment lost 4 bases and the J segment 6 bases; nucleotides outside the gene matches: 1. CDR3 nucleotides: TGTGCCAGCAGCTCTAGCGGGAGGGGCAATGAGCAGTTCTTC. It codes for CASSSSGRGNEQFF.

The V gene is TRBV20-1, the J gene TRBJ1-3, with 7 bases matching TRBD1. This CDR3 has 14 amino acids. V lost 4 bases and J lost 5; bases outside the gene matches: 8. Germline values: CDR1 DFQATT, CDR2 SNEGSKA (reference sequence). The CDR3 DNA sequence: TGCAGTGCTATTGACAGGGCAAATCGAAACACCATATATTTT. Protein product: CSAIDRANRNTIYF.

The genes are TRBV5-8 and TRBJ2-5; D gene unclear. The length of the CDR3 is 15 residues. CDR1 is SGHTS, CDR2 YDEGEE, per germline. Deletions cut 0 bases from V and 2 bases from J, with 11 bases between. The CDR3 sequence is CASSLEGRTQETQYF. For the CDR3, the DNA is TGTGCCAGCAGCTTGGAGGGCAGGACGCAAGAGACCCAGTACTTC.

This chain uses TRBV5-1 with TRBJ2-7, with 9 positions matching TRBD1. Germline V gene data show CDR1 as SGHRS and CDR2 as YFSETQ. The CDR3 consists of 14 residues. V lost 7 bases, J lost 7 bases, and 12 bases stayed unmatched. DNA for the CDR3: TGCGCCAGCGGCCCCGGGGACAGGGTGGGGGAGCAGTACTTC. Translating gives CASGPGDRVGEQYF. Full variable domain (outside the CDR3, taken from reference TRBV5-1 and TRBJ2-7): KAGVTQTPRYLIKTRGQQVTLSCSPISGHRSVSWYQQTPGQGLQFLFEYFSETQRNKGNFPGRFSGRQFSNSRSEMNVSTLELGDSALYLCASGPGDRVGEQYFGPGTRLTVT.

This sequence joins TRBV7-9 and TRBJ2-5, with D tentatively TRBD1 or TRBD2 (5 bases each). The germline V and J ends were trimmed by 5 bases and 5 bases, with 15 bases remaining between them. The CDR3 spans 14 residues. CDR1 is SEHNR and CDR2 is FQNEAQ in the germline V gene (reference sequence). CDR3 protein: CASSPPGQAETQYF. Here the CDR3 DNA reads TGTGCCAGCAGCCCTCCGGGGCAGGCGGAGACCCAGTACTTC.

V usage is TRBV19 and J usage is TRBJ2-4; 15 bases are shared with TRBD2. Germline lookup yields CDR1 LNHDA and CDR2 SQIVND (reference sequence). The V and J ends lost 3 bases and 0 bases, in that order; junction bases with no gene match: 3. CDR3 length equals 18 residues. The CDR3 region has the DNA TGTGCCAGTAGTATCGGACTAGCGGGGGGGATAGCCAAAAACATTCAGTACTTC. It yields the protein CASSIGLAGGIAKNIQYF.

As to this clone: At one of its ends the junction is not consistent with the germline gene, which may arise from a read error. This rearrangement joins TRBV19 to TRBJ2-1; D remains unclear. There are 11 residues in the CDR3. In germline, CDR1 is LNHDA, CDR2 SQIVND (reference sequence). In DNA form, the CDR3 reads TGTGCCAGTAGTATAGGAAGCCGGACGGTCTTC. Protein product: CASSIGSRTVF.

The CDR3 coding sequence is TGTGCCAGCAGCGTAGGAGGGCAGGGGGGATACAATGAGCAGTTCTTC. Encoded protein: CASSVGGQGGYNEQFF. The J gene is TRBJ2-1, the V gene TRBV9; possibly TRBD1 for D (7 bases). The V gene's germline CDR1 is SGDLS and CDR2 YYNGEE. The CDR3 totals 16 residues. Deletions cut 0 bases from V and 4 bases from J, with 14 bases between.

The rearrangement links TRBV4-3 to TRBJ1-5; 9 nucleotides match TRBD1. V trimming: 0 bases; J trimming: 7 bases; junction bases outside the gene matches: 7. The CDR3 length is 16 residues. Per the germline V gene, CDR1 is LGHNA and CDR2 is YSLEER. In DNA, the CDR3 is TGCGCCAGCAGCCAAGAAGTTACAGGGGGCAGGCAGCCCCAGCATTTT. Translated, it gives CASSQEVTGGRQPQHF.

A single count supports this clone. The genes are TRBV6-2 or TRBV6-3 and TRBJ1-5, with D perhaps matching TRBD1 (6 bases). The germline V gene encodes CDR1 MNHEY and CDR2 SVGEGT. This CDR3 comprises 15 residues. The V and J ends lost 5 bases and 7 bases respectively, with 18 bases between them. CDR3 DNA: TGTGCCAGCAGTGCCTCACAGGGACCCCAACAGCCCCAGCATTTT. Translating gives CASSASQGPQQPQHF.

The rearrangement uses TRBV5-1 and TRBJ2-4; 10 bases are shared with TRBD1. The CDR3 length is 13 residues. Germline CDR1 reads SGHRS; CDR2 reads YFSETQ. V was clipped by 3 bases and J by 7 bases; unmatched bases: 1. The DNA of the CDR3 is TGCGCCAGCAGCTCGGACAGGGGGAACATTCAGTACTTC. This translates into CASSSDRGNIQYF.

This clone showed up just a few times. The rearrangement joins TRBV3-1 (or the pseudogene TRBV3-2) to TRBJ1-1; 7 bases are a match to TRBD1. CDR1 and CDR2 from the germline V gene are LGHDT and YNNKEL (reference sequence). J gave up 3 bases and V 10 bases, and 8 bases lay outside the gene matches. The CDR3 extends over 13 amino acids. The CDR3 sequence: CATKTGLDTEAFF. The CDR3 region has the DNA TGTGCCACAAAGACAGGGCTTGACACTGAAGCTTTCTTT.

The CDR3 region has the DNA TGTGCCAGTAGTCGCTCGGCGGGGGACGGCTATGGCTACACCTTC. As protein: CASSRSAGDGYGYTF. The chain couples TRBV19 to TRBJ1-2, with D possibly matching TRBD1 (5 bases). Trimming pared 5 bases from V and 4 bases from J, leaving 17 bases between. The CDR3 spans 15 residues. CDR1 is LNHDA, CDR2 SQIVND, per germline (reference sequence). Using reference TRBV19 and TRBJ1-2 for the parts outside the CDR3, the full variable domain is DGGITQSPKYLFRKEGQNVTLSCEQNLNHDAMYWYRQDPGQGLRLIYYSQIVNDFQKGDIAEGYSVSREKKESFPLTVTSAQKNPTAFYLCASSRSAGDGYGYTFGSGTRLTVV.

As concerns this clone: The sample carries other DNA sequences with the same CDR3. The chain couples TRBV6-1 to TRBJ1-4, with a possible D match to TRBD1 (5 bases). CDR1 MNHNS and CDR2 SASEGT come from the germline V gene. V shed 3 bases and J shed 3 bases, with 17 bases lying between them. There are 17 residues in the CDR3. CDR3: CASSEVWGGGSNEKLFF. CDR3 nucleotide sequence: TGTGCCAGCAGTGAGGTATGGGGCGGTGGTTCTAATGAAAAACTGTTTTTT.

This clone was seen just once. This CDR3 is also generated by other DNA sequences in the sample. The CDR3: CASSQGTGQNYGYTF. The CDR3 DNA reads TGCGCCAGCAGCCAAGGGACAGGCCAGAACTATGGCTACACCTTC. This chain links TRBV4-3 with TRBJ1-2; 7 nucleotides agree with TRBD1. In germline, CDR1 is LGHNA, CDR2 YSLEER. V shed 1 base, J shed 2 bases, and the junction held 4 bases outside the gene matches. The CDR3 runs to 15 residues.